This TCR beta chain is from a study of cytotoxic CD8 clonotypes in ibrutinib-treated CLL. Study-wide results and limits: Public clonotypes, rarely seen, contracted or held steady on treatment. Clonality correlated strongly with circulating CD8+ T cells and exceeded age-matched healthy donors at baseline.

Sequenced by immunoSEQ multiplex PCR; TCRdb stores in-frame clones only, minus some. The table lists 40,000 or so clones, roughly 70% of them singletons. CDR3 length equals 13 residues. Trimming removed 2 bases from V and 5 bases from J, with 10 bases in between. Looked up from germline, CDR1 is GTSNPN and CDR2 is SVGIG (reference sequence). As concerns this clone: Antigen: not known.

The receptor was isolated from a human donor with chronic lymphocytic leukemia. This rearrangement joins TRBV30 to TRBJ1-5; D ambiguous. Sequenced here: PBMCs, sampled at disease progression, from a patient treated with ibrutinib. The CDR3 spells CAWSSARDQPQHF. CDR3 DNA sequence: TGTGCCTGGAGTTCCGCGCGGGATCAGCCCCAGCATTTT.